These T cell receptor beta chains were read from a single sample in a study of patients and donors after allogeneic stem cell transplantation. TCRdb used MiXCR to reprocess the RT-PCR reads, holding one entry per CDR3 protein. The table lists roughly 940,000 distinct CDR3 sequences, roughly 18% of them singletons, with 5.5% to 6.5% in the top ten. Sequencing input: blood, either unsorted or a sorted T cell fraction (not recorded which). These receptors were collected from a human donor who was either an allogeneic HSCT recipient or a stem cell or donor lymphocyte infusion donor (not recorded which). It is not recorded whose cells these are; they may come from a transplant donor. The CDR3 runs from the conserved cysteine through the conserved F or W. The D gene is left open where the match is weak. Some rows mark clone size as missing; the rest say once, few, many or name a class of expanded clone.

NA TRBJ2-5 TRBV20-1 TRBD2 12 CSARGVVETQYF TGCAGTGCCCGGGGGGTGGTAGAGACCCAGTACTTC
NA TRBJ2-1 TRBV25-1 NA 12 CASTKGGDEQFF TGTGCCAGCACCAAAGGGGGGGATGAGCAGTTCTTC
NA TRBJ2-5 TRBV5-1 NA 14 CASSMTSVRETQYF TGCGCCAGCAGCATGACTAGTGTTAGGGAGACCCAGTACTTC
NA TRBJ2-1 TRBV2 NA 15 CASSESGVGGNEQFF TGTGCCAGCAGCGAATCGGGGGTAGGGGGCAATGAGCAGTTCTTC
many TRBJ1-1 TRBV15 NA 13 CATSRDLQGGAFF TGTGCCACCAGCAGAGATCTACAGGGAGGAGCTTTCTTT
many TRBJ2-1 TRBV12-3/TRBV12-4 NA 14 CASSLGLSHNEQFF TGTGCCAGCAGTTTAGGGCTTTCACACAATGAGCAGTTCTTC
NA TRBJ1-6 TRBV5-1 TRBD1 17 CASSLSDSGQTNSPLHF TGCGCCAGCAGCTTGAGTGACTCGGGACAGACTAATTCACCCCTCCACTTT
NA TRBJ1-2 TRBV20-1 NA 13 CSQMSDSLYGYTF TGCAGCCAGATGTCGGATTCGCTCTATGGCTACACCTTC
NA TRBJ2-7 TRBV9 TRBD2 12 CASSGSGHEQYF TGTGCCAGTAGCGGGAGCGGGCACGAGCAGTACTTC
NA TRBJ2-1 TRBV25-1 TRBD2 16 CASHPAGTSGYNEQFF TGTGCCAGCCACCCCGCGGGGACTAGCGGTTACAATGAGCAGTTCTTC